The text below deals with one T cell receptor (beta chain). Its antigen is undetermined. Gene names follow the mouse nomenclature. The read gets to within 1 residue of the CDR3 end, and the germline J gene fills in the rest. This record belongs to a study of tissue T cells after allogeneic stem cell transplantation. The time point denotes: mouse harvest day 7 after allogeneic transplant. Mouse grafts combined 10^7 T-cell-depleted bone marrow cells with 10^6 splenic CD5+ T cells. B6 (H2b) cells into BALB/c (H2d) mice; tissues taken at day 7 or 14. There are 14 residues in the CDR3. V lost 4 bases to trimming and J lost 4 bases, with 12 bases between them. The germline V gene encodes CDR1 SGHLS and CDR2 HYDKME. TCRbeta CDR3 was sequenced at survey depth with template counts. Profiled with immunoSEQ multiplex PCR; TCRdb holds only in-frame clones, not every one. The table has about 11,000 clones, more than 30% seen once.

Study conclusions and caveats: Tissue-detected TCR repertoire was only partly captured by blood and spleen T cells. Within patients, tissue anatomy strongly shaped TCR repertoire composition.

The source of this sequence is a female BALB/c mouse given C57BL/6 T cells with graft-versus-host disease after an allogeneic hematopoietic cell transplant. The sample was skin. This rearrangement joins TRBV12-2 to TRBJ1-4; possible D gene TRBD1, 6 bases. The CDR3 spells CASSPGTYNERLFF. The sequenced CDR3 bases are TGTGCCAGCTCCCCCGGGACATACAACGAAAGATTATTT.